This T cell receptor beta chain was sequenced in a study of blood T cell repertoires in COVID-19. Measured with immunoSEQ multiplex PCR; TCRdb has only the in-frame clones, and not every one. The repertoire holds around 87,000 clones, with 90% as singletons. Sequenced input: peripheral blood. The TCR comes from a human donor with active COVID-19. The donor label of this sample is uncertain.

CDR3 DNA sequence: TGTGCCAGCAGCTTAGGCGGGGGGAGGGCTGAGCAGTTCTTC. This translates into CASSLGGGRAEQFF. The gene calls are TRBV11-3 and TRBJ2-1; 8 bases line up with TRBD2. CDR3 length equals 14 residues. Per the germline V gene, CDR1 is SGHNT and CDR2 is YENEEA. Trimming took 1 base from V and 9 from J; bases not matched to a gene: 5. The whole variable domain, remainder taken from reference TRBV11-3 and TRBJ2-1, is EAGVVQSPRYKIIEKKQPVAFWCNPISGHNTLYWYLQNLGQGPELLIRYENEEAVDDSQLPKDRFSAERLKGVDSTLKIQPAELGDSAVYLCASSLGGGRAEQFFGPGTRLTVL.